Here is one T cell receptor beta chain with its context. Antigen: not known. The CDR3 consists of 16 residues. Germline V lookup: CDR1 MGHRA, CDR2 YSYEKL. Template switching by 5'RACE with UMIs generated the TCR beta cDNA. TCRdb reanalyzed the 5' RACE reads, giving one entry per CDR3 protein sequence and no DNA. Here the sample table reports 150,000 to 180,000 distinct CDR3 sequences. The data originate from a study of T cells expressing NK-cell markers. As for the study in general: With respect to HCMV, most of the eight sequenced donors were seropositive, and one was seronegative.

Study results and limitations: Among CD8+ T cells from six donors, dominant NKG2C+ clonotypes accounted for about 1.0-7.5%.

The chain carries TRBV4-1 and TRBJ1-5. Sequenced: blood T cells: a sorted CD56 or NKG2C T cell subset, CD4+ or CD8+ T cells, or bulk PBMC T cells (not recorded which). The TCR was taken from a woman in her fifties or sixties in good health. The CDR3 protein is CASSQDQGDSNQPQHF.